These T cell receptor beta chains were read from a single sample in a study of cytomegalovirus exposure and HLA in healthy donors. Profiling relied on immunoSEQ multiplex PCR, and the TCRdb table lists in-frame clones only, not all of them. The table has about 190,000 clones, roughly 13% seen once. The sequencing sample was made of PBMCs. The receptors were sampled from a man aged 50-59 years in good health and CMV-seropositive. Both conserved end residues are part of each CDR3. Fields, in order: V gene, CDR3 length, clone size, J gene, D gene, CDR3 protein, CDR3 DNA. The D gene is left open where the match is weak. Only some rows state a clone size, as once, few, many or a class for expanded clones.

v_call: TRBV28
cdr3_length: 14
clone_size: NA
j_call: TRBJ1-2
d_call: NA
cdr3_aa: CASSFSTGIYGYTF
cdr3_nt: TGTGCCAGCAGTTTCTCCACAGGGATTTATGGCTACACCTTC

v_call: TRBV7-9
cdr3_length: 17
clone_size: once
j_call: TRBJ1-4
d_call: NA
cdr3_aa: CASILSQGHGFTEKLFF
cdr3_nt: TGTGCCAGCATCCTCTCGCAGGGTCATGGATTTACTGAAAAACTGTTTTTT

v_call: TRBV11-3
cdr3_length: 15
clone_size: NA
j_call: TRBJ2-1
d_call: NA
cdr3_aa: CASSAGFAGLNEQFF
cdr3_nt: TGTGCCAGCAGCGCCGGATTTGCGGGGCTCAATGAGCAGTTCTTC

v_call: TRBV4-1
cdr3_length: 15
clone_size: NA
j_call: TRBJ2-5
d_call: TRBD1
cdr3_aa: CASSKTGTGKETQYF
cdr3_nt: TGCGCCAGCAGCAAAACCGGGACAGGCAAAGAGACCCAGTACTTC

v_call: TRBV9
cdr3_length: 15
clone_size: NA
j_call: TRBJ2-5
d_call: NA
cdr3_aa: CASSVGSQELGTQYF
cdr3_nt: TGTGCCAGCAGCGTAGGTTCCCAGGAACTAGGAACCCAGTACTTC

v_call: TRBV4-2
cdr3_length: 16
clone_size: few
j_call: TRBJ1-3
d_call: TRBD1
cdr3_aa: CASSQEEGAGGNTIYF
cdr3_nt: TGTGCCAGCAGCCAAGAGGAGGGGGCAGGTGGAAACACCATATATTTT

v_call: TRBV7-2
cdr3_length: 15
clone_size: few
j_call: TRBJ1-2
d_call: TRBD1
cdr3_aa: CASSPQQDRGNGYTF
cdr3_nt: TGTGCCAGCAGCCCCCAACAGGACAGGGGGAACGGCTACACCTTC

v_call: TRBV29-1
cdr3_length: 13
clone_size: NA
j_call: TRBJ1-2
d_call: NA
cdr3_aa: CSVSPGGSYGYTF
cdr3_nt: TGCAGCGTTTCCCCGGGAGGGTCTTATGGCTACACCTTC

v_call: TRBV19
cdr3_length: 16
clone_size: NA
j_call: TRBJ2-2
d_call: TRBD2
cdr3_aa: CARDLRLADNTGELFF
cdr3_nt: TGTGCCAGGGACCTCAGGCTAGCGGATAACACCGGGGAGCTGTTTTTT

v_call: TRBV6-6
cdr3_length: 16
clone_size: NA
j_call: TRBJ1-5
d_call: TRBD1
cdr3_aa: CASSPTGGGGNQPQHF
cdr3_nt: TGTGCCAGCAGCCCAACAGGGGGCGGGGGCAATCAGCCCCAGCATTTT

v_call: TRBV2
cdr3_length: 13
clone_size: few
j_call: TRBJ1-2
d_call: NA
cdr3_aa: CASSQGLDYGYTF
cdr3_nt: TGTGCCAGCAGTCAGGGCCTTGACTATGGCTACACCTTC

v_call: TRBV11-2
cdr3_length: 15
clone_size: NA
j_call: TRBJ1-3
d_call: NA
cdr3_aa: CASSWALPPGNTIYF
cdr3_nt: TGTGCCAGCAGTTGGGCCTTACCGCCGGGAAACACCATATATTTT

v_call: TRBV6-4
cdr3_length: 13
clone_size: NA
j_call: TRBJ1-2
d_call: TRBD1
cdr3_aa: CASILRQGHGYTF
cdr3_nt: TGTGCCAGCATTCTCAGACAGGGACATGGCTACACCTTC

v_call: TRBV5-4
cdr3_length: 15
clone_size: few
j_call: TRBJ1-1
d_call: TRBD1
cdr3_aa: CASSSRQGSSTEAFF
cdr3_nt: TGTGCCAGCAGCTCCCGACAGGGTTCGAGCACTGAAGCTTTCTTT

v_call: TRBV9
cdr3_length: 16
clone_size: few
j_call: TRBJ2-5
d_call: TRBD2
cdr3_aa: CASSPRLAGGQETQYF
cdr3_nt: TGTGCCAGCAGCCCGAGACTAGCGGGGGGGCAAGAGACCCAGTACTTC

v_call: TRBV7-2
cdr3_length: 15
clone_size: NA
j_call: TRBJ2-2
d_call: TRBD1
cdr3_aa: CASSPVGGGTGELFF
cdr3_nt: TGTGCCAGCAGTCCAGTAGGGGGCGGTACCGGGGAGCTGTTTTTT